This T cell receptor (beta chain) was recorded in a study of blood T cell repertoires in COVID-19. Turning to the study itself: The United States, Italy and Spain provided the acute and convalescent COVID-19 samples. From T cells, B-cell-depleted T cells, or PBMCs came the material, which was cDNA or gDNA.

One Seattle source followed patients from active infection through their disease course. As processed by the authors: Amplification from reference gene primers served as the basis for estimated nucleated cell counts. Assay: immunoSEQ multiplex PCR; the TCRdb copy retains only in-frame clones and omits some. The V and J calls and clone size are taken from that table; D and trimming were inferred from the DNA. The sample includes about 150,000 clones, approximately 90% of them seen just once. The CDR3 extends over 13 amino acids. Germline values: CDR1 LNHDA, CDR2 SQIVND (reference sequence). V trimming: 6 bases; J trimming: 8 bases; junction bases outside the gene matches: 6.

V usage is TRBV19 and J usage is TRBJ2-1, with TRBD1 matching over 8 bases. This receptor was obtained from a human donor with COVID-19, enrolled during active disease. The donor label of this sample is uncertain. Material: peripheral blood. The CDR3 loop reads CASSRTGIYEQFF. The CDR3, as DNA: TGTGCCAGTAGCCGGACAGGGATTTATGAGCAGTTCTTC.